The T cell receptor beta chain described here comes from a study of post-analysis software for immune sequencing data. Regarding the study as a whole: Patients had higher frequencies than controls of five or six TRBV segments, including TRBV5-6, TRBV5-1 and TRBV20-1. There was significantly lower normalized Chao1 diversity in multiple sclerosis patients than in controls.

This clonotype has only a few counts. The antigen is undetermined. Germline lookup yields CDR1 SEHNR and CDR2 FQNEAQ (reference sequence). Trimming stripped 2 bases from V and 0 bases from J, with 7 bases between. The CDR3 totals 15 residues. The TCR beta cDNA libraries contained unique molecular identifiers. TCRdb processed the PCR reads anew with MiXCR; each CDR3 protein has one entry. The sample includes roughly 540,000 distinct CDR3 sequences, 34% seen only once; the top ten take around 6.1%. Sequenced material: blood. The chain has TRBV7-9 and TRBJ1-4, with D unclear. The sequence was obtained from a girl under 18 with multiple sclerosis. The CDR3 loop is CASSLITATNEKLFF. In DNA form, the CDR3 reads TGTGCCAGCAGCTTAATCACCGCAACTAATGAAAAACTGTTTTTT.